In this sample, the clone carrying this TCR beta chain turned up a few times. Antigen specificity is unknown. MiXCR was run by TCRdb on the reads, yielding one entry per CDR3 protein. This sample carries hundreds of thousands of distinct CDR3 sequences, roughly 33% of them seen once, and the ten largest clones take around 12%. Trimming pared 1 base from V and 6 bases from J, leaving 15 bases between. The CDR3 is 16 residues long. Germline V gives CDR1 SGHTA, CDR2 FQGNSA. The data derive from a study of T cell repertoires in cytomegalovirus infection. Study at large: CMV epitopes, recently identified HLA-C-restricted and well-studied HLA-B-restricted, were used. CMV infection plus the matching HLA type was flagged by public TCR beta signatures.

Whole-study results and caveats: Across the ex vivo response, the dominant clonotypes were HLA-C-restricted CMV-specific TCR beta clonotypes. Accumulated public TCR beta family frequency recognized individuals carrying CMV together with the relevant HLA.

The chain combines TRBV7-2 with TRBJ2-2; D is uncertain. The sequences come from cultured CD8+ T cells from PBMCs, collected from culture after CMV antigen stimulation. This TCR was recovered from a human donor in good health (CMV status not recorded). Some clones in this sample may be carry-over from other donors' samples. The CDR3 loop reads CASSLVPKPAAGELFF. CDR3 DNA sequence: TGTGCCAGCAGCTTAGTACCTAAACCGGCCGCCGGGGAGCTGTTTTTT.